This T cell receptor (beta chain) was captured in a study of blood T cell repertoires in COVID-19. This clone was observed once. Data came from immunoSEQ multiplex PCR; TCRdb stores just in-frame clones and leaves some out. The sample has over 350,000 clones; approximately 89% are singletons. Each participant's cohort was designated according to participant-reported clinical history. This CDR3 has 13 amino acids. Looked up from germline, CDR1 is SQVTM and CDR2 is ANQGSEA. V was trimmed by 5 bases and J by 5 bases, leaving 15 bases between them. The sequence derives from a woman in her forties who had been exposed to COVID-19. J is TRBJ2-5 and V is TRBV29-1, with D possibly matching TRBD1 (6 bases). The sample comprised PBMCs or T cells enriched from blood (not recorded which). The CDR3 bases are TGCAGCGTTATCCCCAACAGGGTGGAGACCCAGTACTTC. Amino acids: CSVIPNRVETQYF.